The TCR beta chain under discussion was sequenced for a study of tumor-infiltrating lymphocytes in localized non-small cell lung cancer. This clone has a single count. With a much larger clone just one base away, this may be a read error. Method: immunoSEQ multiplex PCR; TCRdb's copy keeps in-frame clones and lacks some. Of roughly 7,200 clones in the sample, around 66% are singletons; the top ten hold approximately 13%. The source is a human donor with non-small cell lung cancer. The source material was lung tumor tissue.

The CDR3, as DNA: TGTGCCAGCAGTTACTCCACAACAGCGAACACTGAAGCTTTCTTT. Translated, it gives CASSYSTTANTEAFF. This chain uses TRBV6-6 with TRBJ1-1, with D uncertain. CDR1 is MNHNY and CDR2 is SVGAGI in the germline V gene (reference sequence). The CDR3 is made up of 15 amino acids. With 0 bases removed from V and 1 base from J, the gap between germline ends came to 9 bases.